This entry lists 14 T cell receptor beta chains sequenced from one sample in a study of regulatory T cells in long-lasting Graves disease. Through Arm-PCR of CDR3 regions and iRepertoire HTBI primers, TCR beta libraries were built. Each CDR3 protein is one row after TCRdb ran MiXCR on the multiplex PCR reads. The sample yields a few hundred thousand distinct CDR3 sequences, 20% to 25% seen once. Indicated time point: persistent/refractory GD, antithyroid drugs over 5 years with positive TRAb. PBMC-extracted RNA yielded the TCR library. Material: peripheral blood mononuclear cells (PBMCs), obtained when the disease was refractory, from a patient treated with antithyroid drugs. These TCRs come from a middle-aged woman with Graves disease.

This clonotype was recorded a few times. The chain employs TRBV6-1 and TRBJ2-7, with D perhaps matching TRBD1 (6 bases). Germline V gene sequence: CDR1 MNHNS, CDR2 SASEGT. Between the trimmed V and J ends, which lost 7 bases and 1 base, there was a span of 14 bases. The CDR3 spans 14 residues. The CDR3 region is CASKRGRVSYEQYF. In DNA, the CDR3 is TGTGCCAGCAAAAGGGGGAGAGTGTCCTACGAGCAGTACTTC.

CDR3 coding DNA: TGTGCCAGTGGGTTGCTAGCGATTTACTCTGGGGCCAACGTCCTGACTTTC. Translation gives CASGLLAIYSGANVLTF. V gene TRBV7-9 combines with J gene TRBJ2-6; D might be TRBD2 (6 bases). Trimming shortened V by 9 bases and J by 0 bases, and 18 bases separated the two germline ends. CDR3 length: 17 amino acids. CDR1 and CDR2 (germline): SEHNR, FQNEAQ (reference sequence). Full variable domain (remainder filled in from reference TRBV7-9 and TRBJ2-6): DTGVSQNPRHKITKRGQNVTFRCDPISEHNRLYWYRQTLGQGPEFLTYFQNEAQLEKSRLLSDRFSAERPKGSFSTLEIQRTEQGDSAMYLCASGLLAIYSGANVLTFGAGSRLTVL.

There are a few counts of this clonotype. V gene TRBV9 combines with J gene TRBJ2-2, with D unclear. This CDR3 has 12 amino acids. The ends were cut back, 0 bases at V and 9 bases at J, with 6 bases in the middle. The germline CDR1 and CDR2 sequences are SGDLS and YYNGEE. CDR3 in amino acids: CASSVGKRELFF. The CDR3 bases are TGTGCCAGCAGCGTAGGGAAGCGGGAGCTGTTTTTT.

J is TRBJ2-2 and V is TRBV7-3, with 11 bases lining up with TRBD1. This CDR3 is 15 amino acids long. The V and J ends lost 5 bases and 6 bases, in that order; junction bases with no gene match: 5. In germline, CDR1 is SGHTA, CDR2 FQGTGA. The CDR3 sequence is CASSPAGQGAGELFF. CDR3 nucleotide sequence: TGTGCCAGCAGCCCGGCGGGACAGGGGGCCGGGGAGCTGTTTTTT.

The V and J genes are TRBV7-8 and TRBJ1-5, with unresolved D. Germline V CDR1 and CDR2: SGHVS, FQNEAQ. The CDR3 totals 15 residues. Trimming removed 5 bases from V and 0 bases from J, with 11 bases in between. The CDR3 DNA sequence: TGTGCCAGCAGCCTAGGGAGGGATAGCAATCAGCCCCAGCATTTT. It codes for CASSLGRDSNQPQHF. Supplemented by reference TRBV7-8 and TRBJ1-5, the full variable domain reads GAGVSQSPRYKVAKRGQDVALRCDPISGHVSLFWYQQALGQGPEFLTYFQNEAQLDKSGLPSDRFFAERPEGSVSTLKIQRTQQEDSAVYLCASSLGRDSNQPQHFGDGTRLSIL.

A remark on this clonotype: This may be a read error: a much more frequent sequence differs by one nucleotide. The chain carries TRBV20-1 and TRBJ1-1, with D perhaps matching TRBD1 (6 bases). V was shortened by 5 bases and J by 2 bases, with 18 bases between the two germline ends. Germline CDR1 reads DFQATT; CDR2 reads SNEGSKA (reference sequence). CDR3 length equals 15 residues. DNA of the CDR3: TGCAGTGCTGCGGGACACCTCACCTCCAACACTGAAGCTTTCTTT. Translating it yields CSAAGHLTSNTEAFF.

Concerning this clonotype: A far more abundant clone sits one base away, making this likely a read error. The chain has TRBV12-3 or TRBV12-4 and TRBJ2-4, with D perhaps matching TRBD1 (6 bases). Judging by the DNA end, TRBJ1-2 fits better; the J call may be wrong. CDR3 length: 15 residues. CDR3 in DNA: TGTGCCATCTCTGGGGGGGGCAACGTGAACTATGGCTACACCTTC. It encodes CAISGGGNVNYGYTF.

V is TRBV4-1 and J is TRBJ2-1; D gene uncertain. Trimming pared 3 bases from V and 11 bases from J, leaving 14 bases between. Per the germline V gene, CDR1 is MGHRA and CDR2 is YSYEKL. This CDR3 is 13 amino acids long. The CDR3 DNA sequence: TGCGCCAGCAGCCAGCCCTGGGCAGGACAGCAGTTCTTC. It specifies CASSQPWAGQQFF.

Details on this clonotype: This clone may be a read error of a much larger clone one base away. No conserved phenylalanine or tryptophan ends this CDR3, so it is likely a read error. The CDR3 bases are TGTGCCAGCAGCCAGGGTGCTAACTATGGCTACACCCTC. This encodes CASSQGANYGYTL. The J gene is TRBJ1-2, the V gene TRBV7-2, with a weak D call TRBD1 (5 bases). V lost 5 bases and J lost 0, with 7 bases in between. Germline V CDR1 and CDR2: SGHTA, FQGNSA. The CDR3 is 13 residues long.

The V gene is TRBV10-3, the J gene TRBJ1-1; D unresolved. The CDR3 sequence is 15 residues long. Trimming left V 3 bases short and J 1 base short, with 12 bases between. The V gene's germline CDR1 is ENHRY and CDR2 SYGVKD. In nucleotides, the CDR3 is TGTGCCATCAGTGAAGGTCTAGTCAAGAACACTGAAGCTTTCTTT. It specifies CAISEGLVKNTEAFF.

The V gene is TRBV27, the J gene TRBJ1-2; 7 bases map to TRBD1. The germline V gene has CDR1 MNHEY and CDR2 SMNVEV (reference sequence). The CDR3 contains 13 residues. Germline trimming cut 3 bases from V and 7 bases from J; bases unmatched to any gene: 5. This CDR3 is CASSFLAGGGYTF. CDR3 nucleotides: TGTGCCAGCAGTTTTCTGGCAGGGGGTGGCTACACCTTC.

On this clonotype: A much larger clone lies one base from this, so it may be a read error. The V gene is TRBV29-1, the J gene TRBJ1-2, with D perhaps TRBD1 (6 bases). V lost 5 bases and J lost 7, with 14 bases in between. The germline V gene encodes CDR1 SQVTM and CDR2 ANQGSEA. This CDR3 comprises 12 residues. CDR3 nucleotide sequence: TGCAGCGTTAAGCAGGGACACTGTGGCTACACCTTC. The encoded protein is CSVKQGHCGYTF.

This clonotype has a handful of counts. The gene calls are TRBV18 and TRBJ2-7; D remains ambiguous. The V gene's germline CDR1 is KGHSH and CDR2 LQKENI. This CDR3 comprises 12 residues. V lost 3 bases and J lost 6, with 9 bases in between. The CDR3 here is CASSPGNTEQYF. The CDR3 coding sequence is TGTGCCAGCTCACCGGGCAATACCGAGCAGTACTTC.

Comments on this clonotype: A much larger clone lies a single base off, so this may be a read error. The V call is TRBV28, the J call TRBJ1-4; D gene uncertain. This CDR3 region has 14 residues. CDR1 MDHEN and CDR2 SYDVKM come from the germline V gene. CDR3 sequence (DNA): TGTGCCAGCAGTTTACGGGGTTTTTACGGAAAACTGCTTTTT. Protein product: CASSLRGFYGKLLF.